This TCR beta chain appears in the sequencing data of a study of blood T cell repertoires in COVID-19. Turning to the study itself: T cells, B-cell-depleted T cells, or PBMCs provided the cDNA or gDNA that served as material.

In the authors' methods: Amplification of reference gene primers provided the estimated nucleated cell counts. The assay was immunoSEQ multiplex PCR, and TCRdb's table has in-frame clones only and misses some. V, J and clone size are those of that table, while D and trimming were read from the DNA. The sample holds approximately 130,000 clones, roughly four fifths seen once. Germline V gene lookup returns CDR1 GTSNPN and CDR2 SVGIG (reference sequence). V lost 6 bases, J lost 11 bases, and 8 bases stayed unmatched. This CDR3 is 13 amino acids long. This rearrangement joins TRBV30 to TRBJ1-6; 9 bases fit TRBD1. Material for sequencing was peripheral blood. The TCR was taken from a human donor in a cohort sampled during active COVID-19. The CDR3 is CACDRGFETPLHF. Here the CDR3 DNA reads TGTGCCTGTGACAGGGGGTTTGAGACACCCCTCCACTTT. The full variable domain, in which reference TRBV30 and TRBJ1-6 provide the parts outside the CDR3, is SQTIHQWPATLVQPVGSPLSLECTVEGTSNPNLYWYRQAAGRGLQLLFYSVGIGQISSEVPQNLSASRPQDRQFILSSKKLLLSDSGFYLCACDRGFETPLHFGNGTRLTVT.